The 16 T cell receptor beta chains below come from one sample, sequenced in a study of cytomegalovirus exposure and HLA in healthy donors. Primers for the PCR totalled 60 Vbeta and 13 Jbeta. Measured with immunoSEQ multiplex PCR; TCRdb has only the in-frame clones, and not every one. The repertoire holds approximately 190,000 clones, with about 87% as singletons. Sequenced sample: PBMCs. All receptors come from a man younger than 45 in good health and CMV-seronegative.

The rearrangement uses TRBV10-2 and TRBJ1-5, with TRBD1 identical over 12 bases. CDR1 WSHSY and CDR2 SAAADI come from the germline V gene. This CDR3 region has 18 residues. Unmatched junction bases numbered 9, after V lost 2 bases and J lost 4 bases. Here the CDR3 reads CASSEVGQGAGKNQPQHF. In nucleotides, the CDR3 is TGCGCCAGCAGTGAGGTGGGACAGGGGGCTGGTAAAAATCAGCCCCAGCATTTT.

The rearrangement joins TRBV5-1 to TRBJ2-5; 10 bases are shared with TRBD1. The junction had 12 bases not matched to a gene; V was cut back by 5 bases and J by 5 bases. Germline loops: CDR1 SGHRS, CDR2 YFSETQ. The CDR3 extends over 16 amino acids. The CDR3 protein is CASRSGTGAMLETQYF. In nucleotides, the CDR3 is TGCGCCAGCAGATCCGGGACAGGGGCCATGTTGGAGACCCAGTACTTC.

This chain links TRBV28 with TRBJ1-2; 9 bases map to TRBD1. This CDR3 is built from 15 residues. CDR1 is MDHEN, CDR2 SYDVKM, per germline. V was clipped by 6 bases and J by 7 bases; unmatched bases: 12. The CDR3 bases are TGTGCCAGCAGCCCATCAATTACAGGGGGCGGTGGCTACACCTTC. It codes for CASSPSITGGGGYTF.

This clone has more than one count but fewer than ten. The chain carries TRBV4-1 and TRBJ1-4; 7 bases are a match to TRBD1. The CDR3 is 17 amino acids. Germline V lookup: CDR1 MGHRA, CDR2 YSYEKL. Trimming cost V 4 bases and J 0 bases; bases outside gene matches: 8. The CDR3 reads CASSLYGQAATNEKLFF. CDR3 DNA: TGCGCCAGCAGCCTTTACGGACAGGCGGCAACTAATGAAAAACTGTTTTTT.

The chain combines TRBV6-6 with TRBJ2-7; D uncertain. V lost 6 bases to trimming and J lost 7 bases, with 7 bases between them. This CDR3 has 10 residues. Germline values: CDR1 MNHNY, CDR2 SVGAGI (reference sequence). This chain's CDR3 is CASRKEEQYF. The DNA of the CDR3 is TGTGCCAGCAGAAAGGAGGAGCAGTACTTC.

The CDR3 loop is CASSNPQGSYEQYF. The CDR3, as DNA: TGTGCCAGCAGTAACCCCCAGGGCTCCTACGAGCAGTACTTC. J is TRBJ2-7 and V is TRBV28, with D possibly being TRBD1 (5 bases). V lost 5 bases and J 0 bases, leaving 11 bases between the germline ends. CDR3 size: 14 residues. CDR1 and CDR2 from the germline V gene are MDHEN and SYDVKM.

The CDR3 nucleotides are TGTGCCAGCAGCGAGGCAGTTTTTAGGGGAAATCAGCCCCAGCATTTT. This sequence encodes CASSEAVFRGNQPQHF. V and J are TRBV2 and TRBJ1-5; possible D gene TRBD1, 5 bases. V was trimmed by 6 bases and J by 4 bases, leaving 19 bases between them. The germline CDR1 and CDR2 sequences are SNHLY and FYNNEI. This CDR3 has 16 residues.

This clone was picked up a small number of times. This chain uses TRBV4-1 with TRBJ2-6; TRBD2 matches at 14 bases. Germline assignment: CDR1 MGHRA and CDR2 YSYEKL. J gave up 0 bases and V 8 bases, and 9 bases lay outside the gene matches. This CDR3 is built from 19 residues. The CDR3 DNA sequence: TGCGCCAGCGGAGAGGGACTAGCGGGGGCCCTCTCTGGGGCCAACGTCCTGACTTTC. Its protein is CASGEGLAGALSGANVLTF.

This sequence joins TRBV10-3 and TRBJ1-2; weak D call: TRBD1 (5 bases). V lost 6 bases to trimming and J lost 4 bases, with 9 bases between them. The CDR3 has 12 residues. Germline V gives CDR1 ENHRY, CDR2 SYGVKD. The DNA of the CDR3 is TGTGCCATCAGAAGGGGCACCTATGGCTACACCTTC. Translation: CAIRRGTYGYTF.

V is TRBV11-2 and J is TRBJ1-6; D remains ambiguous. Trimming left V 5 bases short and J 2 bases short, with 10 bases between. This CDR3 has 15 residues. CDR1 is SGHAT and CDR2 is FQNNGV in the germline V gene. The chain's CDR3 is CASSGPETYNSPLHF. The CDR3 coding sequence is TGTGCCAGCAGCGGCCCGGAGACCTATAATTCACCCCTCCACTTT. Based on the CDR3 plus reference TRBV11-2 and TRBJ1-6, the full variable domain is EAGVAQSPRYKIIEKRQSVAFWCNPISGHATLYWYQQILGQGPKLLIQFQNNGVVDDSQLPKDRFSAERLKGVDSTLKIQPAKLEDSAVYLCASSGPETYNSPLHFGNGTRLTVT.

This chain links TRBV6-6 with TRBJ2-2; 12 bases are a match to TRBD1. V was clipped by 5 bases and J by 6 bases; unmatched bases: 4. CDR3 length: 15 residues. The germline gives CDR1 MNHNY, CDR2 SVGAGI (reference sequence). As DNA, the CDR3 is TGTGCCAGCAGTGGGACAGGGGGCCGCGCCGGGGAGCTGTTTTTT. Amino acid sequence: CASSGTGGRAGELFF.

The CDR3 loop is CASIGRESGELFF. As DNA, the CDR3 is TGTGCCAGCATTGGACGGGAGTCCGGGGAGCTGTTTTTT. V is TRBV6-5 and J is TRBJ2-2; a possible D gene is TRBD2 (6 bases). Trimming removed 7 bases at V and 6 bases at J, with 12 bases between. CDR1 is MNHEY, CDR2 SVGAGI, per germline. The CDR3 sequence is 13 residues long.

This chain links TRBV15 with TRBJ1-4; unclear D gene. Germline V gives CDR1 LNHNV, CDR2 YYDKDF (reference sequence). The CDR3 has 15 amino acids. V was shortened by 1 base and J by 4 bases, with 10 bases between the two germline ends. This chain's CDR3 is CATSRGGESNEKLFF. CDR3 in DNA: TGTGCCACCAGCAGAGGCGGGGAGAGTAATGAAAAACTGTTTTTT.

The chain carries TRBV30 and TRBJ1-5; D uncertain. Per germline, CDR1 GTSNPN and CDR2 SVGIG (reference sequence). The V end was cut by 2 bases, the J end by 0 bases, with 14 bases between. This CDR3 has 16 amino acids. For the CDR3, the DNA is TGTGCCTGGAGTCGATCGGCCGACTATAGCAATCAGCCCCAGCATTTT. Translated, it gives CAWSRSADYSNQPQHF.

This clone has just one count. The rearrangement uses TRBV5-6 and TRBJ2-7; 8 bases line up with TRBD2. This CDR3 has 14 residues. The ends lost 4 bases at V and 4 bases at J; junction bases unmatched: 7. The V gene's germline CDR1 is SGHDT and CDR2 YYEEEE. In DNA, the CDR3 is TGTGCCAGCAGCAACGGACTAGCCTCTTACGAGCAGTACTTC. This translates into CASSNGLASYEQYF.

This clone was detected only once. The V call is TRBV18, the J call TRBJ1-1; no firm D call. Germline V lookup: CDR1 KGHSH, CDR2 LQKENI. The CDR3 runs to 13 residues. Trimming cost V 2 bases and J 0 bases, with 4 bases left between them. Here the CDR3 DNA reads TGTGCCAGCTCACCAGGGCTGAACACTGAAGCTTTCTTT. It translates to CASSPGLNTEAFF.